This T cell receptor beta chain was observed in a study of T cell responses to AZD1222 COVID-19 vaccine. Across the study: Samples with a second dose at about 4 or about 12 weeks were pooled together.

Overall study results and limits: It should be noted that donors were predominantly white British and more often female, and clonal diversity was possibly underestimated. Baseline antibody screening turned up just 6 or 7 seropositive AZD1222 recipients. A reported finding is that nearly half of spike-specific TCRs target unmutated variant regions.

With regard to this clone: Its matching antigen is unknown.

Sequencing was performed with immunoSEQ multiplex PCR; in TCRdb, only in-frame clones are kept and a portion is missing. The profile shows around 120,000 clones, approximately 86% of them singletons. V was pared by 7 bases and J by 3 bases, with 10 bases between. The CDR3 length is 12 residues. The germline V gene has CDR1 SEHNR and CDR2 FQNEAQ (reference sequence). The chain combines TRBV7-9 with TRBJ2-7; D remains unclear. The sequenced sample was peripheral blood, obtained on day 0 of AZD1222 vaccination. This sequence originates from an adult in good health. For the CDR3, the DNA is TGTGCCAGCAACGACCCAGACTACGAGCAGTACTTC. Protein product: CASNDPDYEQYF.